These T cell receptor beta chains were read from a single sample in a study of cytomegalovirus exposure and HLA in healthy donors. Produced via immunoSEQ multiplex PCR; TCRdb's table is partial and in-frame only. This table has over 150,000 clones, roughly three quarters appearing once. Sequenced: PBMCs. These receptors were obtained from a woman between 50 and 59 years old in good health and CMV-seropositive. Both conserved end residues are part of each CDR3. The D gene is left open where the match is weak. Not every row has a clone size; where given, it reads once, few, many or a size class.

-,-,16,TRBV9,TRBJ1-1,CASSVEPMRGNTEAFF,TGTGCCAGCAGCGTAGAACCAATGAGAGGGAACACTGAAGCTTTCTTT
once,TRBD2,18,TRBV11-3,TRBJ2-3,CASSSSRRLAGVADTQYF,TGTGCCAGCAGCTCTTCACGCCGACTAGCGGGAGTTGCAGATACGCAGTATTTT
-,TRBD1,13,TRBV18,TRBJ2-2,CASSPGQNGELFF,TGTGCCAGCTCACCGGGACAGAACGGGGAGCTGTTTTTT
-,-,13,TRBV6-1,TRBJ2-5,CASSAIAEETQYF,TGTGCCAGCAGTGCGATAGCGGAAGAGACCCAGTACTTC
-,TRBD1,13,TRBV7-2,TRBJ1-5,CASSRTGNQPQHF,TGTGCCAGCAGCCGGACAGGGAATCAGCCCCAGCATTTT
-,TRBD1,14,TRBV12-5,TRBJ2-3,CASGLGTGTDTQYF,TGTGCTAGTGGCCTAGGGACAGGCACAGATACGCAGTATTTT
-,-,14,TRBV19,TRBJ2-1,CASSIVLAPTGQFF,TGTGCCAGTAGTATAGTGCTAGCGCCGACGGGGCAGTTCTTC
-,-,15,TRBV7-2,TRBJ1-5,CASSLAWDFNQPQHF,TGTGCCAGCAGCTTAGCGTGGGACTTCAATCAGCCCCAGCATTTT
-,-,16,TRBV5-6,TRBJ1-5,CASSLGDFSSNQPQHF,TGTGCCAGCAGCTTGGGGGACTTCTCTAGCAATCAGCCCCAGCATTTT
-,TRBD1,15,TRBV19,TRBJ2-5,CASSTGQGGRETQYF,TGTGCCAGTAGTACCGGACAGGGAGGTCGAGAGACCCAGTACTTC
-,TRBD2,16,TRBV11-2,TRBJ2-3,CASSSLSGARTDTQYF,TGTGCCAGCAGCTCCCTTAGCGGGGCCCGCACAGATACGCAGTATTTT
once,-,15,TRBV9,TRBJ1-4,CASSASDRRGEKLFF,TGTGCCAGCAGCGCCTCAGACAGGCGGGGGGAAAAACTGTTTTTT
-,TRBD2,17,TRBV19,TRBJ2-1,CASSERAGGSSYNEQFF,TGTGCCAGTAGCGAGAGAGCGGGGGGATCATCCTACAATGAGCAGTTCTTC
-,TRBD1,12,TRBV4-3,TRBJ1-1,CASSPDRGRAFF,TGCGCCAGCAGCCCGGACAGGGGGAGAGCTTTCTTT
-,-,14,TRBV5-4,TRBJ1-6,CASSLHRENSPLHF,TGTGCCAGCAGCCTACACAGGGAGAATTCACCCCTCCACTTT
-,-,16,TRBV27,TRBJ2-6,CASSLNGGTGANVLTF,TGTGCCAGCAGTTTAAATGGGGGGACCGGGGCCAACGTCCTGACTTTC
-,-,14,TRBV7-2,TRBJ2-7,CASSLMGFPYEQYF,TGTGCCAGCAGCTTAATGGGCTTCCCCTACGAGCAGTACTTC
-,-,14,TRBV7-3,TRBJ2-2,CASSRDSSTGELFF,TGTGCCAGCAGCCGGGACTCTAGCACCGGGGAGCTGTTTTTT
-,-,14,TRBV27,TRBJ2-1,CASSFWPGDNEQFF,TGTGCCAGCAGTTTTTGGCCAGGGGATAATGAGCAGTTCTTC
few,-,16,TRBV11-2,TRBJ1-1,CASSLVPTPGDTEAFF,TGTGCCAGCAGCTTAGTACCCACCCCGGGAGACACTGAAGCTTTCTTT
-,TRBD1,16,TRBV4-3,TRBJ2-2,CASSQGRTGNTGELFF,TGCGCCAGCAGCCAAGGGAGGACAGGGAACACCGGGGAGCTGTTTTTT
-,TRBD1,13,TRBV5-8,TRBJ2-5,CASSLDDRACEYF,TGTGCCAGCAGCTTGGATGACAGGGCATGCGAGTACTTC
-,-,16,TRBV5-1,TRBJ1-2,CASSFRPRGADYGYTF,TGCGCCAGCAGCTTTCGGCCTCGGGGGGCAGACTATGGCTACACCTTC
few,-,13,TRBV11-3,TRBJ1-1,CASSFGDNTEAFF,TGTGCCAGCAGCTTCGGGGATAACACTGAAGCTTTCTTT
few,TRBD2,15,TRBV4-3,TRBJ2-1,CASSLGLAVYNEQFF,TGCGCCAGCAGCCTCGGACTAGCGGTATACAATGAGCAGTTCTTC
few,-,12,TRBV19,TRBJ1-6,CASSANNSPLHF,TGTGCCAGTAGTGCTAATAATTCACCCCTCCACTTT
-,-,11,TRBV19,TRBJ1-2,CASSQGYGYTF,TGTGCCAGTAGTCAGGGATATGGCTACACCTTC